This T cell receptor beta chain was retrieved from a study of blood T cell repertoires in COVID-19. Study as a whole: There were acute and convalescent COVID-19 samples, and they came from the United States, Italy and Spain.

Authors' methods: The assay estimated nucleated cells by amplifying reference gene primers. Sequenced by immunoSEQ multiplex PCR; TCRdb stores in-frame clones only, minus some. From that table come the V and J calls and clone size; the DNA was used to work out D and trimming. The sample has about 130,000 clones; around 83% are singletons. Followed over time, Seattle patients had been enrolled while infection was active. This clone occurred once. This receptor was obtained from a woman of 80 years or more with COVID-19, enrolled during active disease. Sequencing used peripheral blood.

The CDR3 bases are TGTGCCAGCAGCTTAACTGCGACTAATGAAAAACTGTTTTTT. It yields the protein CASSLTATNEKLFF. The V call is TRBV7-2, the J call TRBJ1-4; D not resolved. The CDR3 loop spans 14 amino acids. CDR1 and CDR2 from the germline V gene are SGHTA and FQGNSA. V was clipped by 2 bases and J by 2 bases, with 6 bases between them.